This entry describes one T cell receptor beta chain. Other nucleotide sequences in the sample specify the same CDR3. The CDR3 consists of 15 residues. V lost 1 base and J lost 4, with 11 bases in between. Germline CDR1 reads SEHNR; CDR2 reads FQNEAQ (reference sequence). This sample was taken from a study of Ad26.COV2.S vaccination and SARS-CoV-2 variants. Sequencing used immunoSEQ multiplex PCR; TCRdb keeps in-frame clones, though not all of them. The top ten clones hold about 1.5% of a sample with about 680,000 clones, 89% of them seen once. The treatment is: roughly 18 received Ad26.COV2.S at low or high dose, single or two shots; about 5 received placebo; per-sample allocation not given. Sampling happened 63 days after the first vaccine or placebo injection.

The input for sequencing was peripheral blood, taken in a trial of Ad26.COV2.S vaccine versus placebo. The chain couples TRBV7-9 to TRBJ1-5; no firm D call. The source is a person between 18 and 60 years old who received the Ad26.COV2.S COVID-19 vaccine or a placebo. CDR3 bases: TGTGCCAGCAGCTTAGGGGGAGGGCCAAATCAGCCCCAGCATTTT. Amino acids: CASSLGGGPNQPQHF.